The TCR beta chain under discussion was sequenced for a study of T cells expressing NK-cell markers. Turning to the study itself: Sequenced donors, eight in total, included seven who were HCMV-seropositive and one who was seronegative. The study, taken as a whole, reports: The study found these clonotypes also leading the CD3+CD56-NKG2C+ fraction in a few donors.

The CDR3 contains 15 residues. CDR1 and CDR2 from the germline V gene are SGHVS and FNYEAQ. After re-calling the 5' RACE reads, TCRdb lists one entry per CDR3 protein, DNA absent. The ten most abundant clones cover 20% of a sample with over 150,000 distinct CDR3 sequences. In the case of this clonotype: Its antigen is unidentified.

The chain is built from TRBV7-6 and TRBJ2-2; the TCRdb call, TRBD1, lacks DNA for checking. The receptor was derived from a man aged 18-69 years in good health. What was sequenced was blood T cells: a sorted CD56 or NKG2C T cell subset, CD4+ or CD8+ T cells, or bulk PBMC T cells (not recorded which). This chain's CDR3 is CASSRSGGSTGELFF.